The TCR beta chain under discussion was sequenced for a study of identifying expanded T cells in peripheral blood. The CDR3 is 13 amino acids. Trimming pared 3 bases from V and 6 bases from J, leaving 9 bases between. Germline V lookup: CDR1 MNHEY, CDR2 SMNVEV (reference sequence). Sequenced by immunoSEQ multiplex PCR; TCRdb stores in-frame clones only, minus some. The sample lists about 86,000 clones, more than 75% occurring once. This clone was seen just once. Other DNA variants within this sample encode the same CDR3. Source material: blood. This clonotype was obtained from a person between 18 and 75 years old in good health. This rearrangement joins TRBV27 to TRBJ1-5, with D uncertain. DNA of the CDR3: TGTGCCAGCAGTTTGGTCGGTGCTCAGCCCCAGCATTTT. It translates to CASSLVGAQPQHF.